This T cell receptor (beta chain) was obtained from a study of CD8 T cells in Susac syndrome. Sequencing of TCR beta was carried out in blood CD8+ and CD4+ T cells. Isolation of CD8+ and CD4+ T cells was performed negatively, whereas enrichment of TEMRA cells was done by FACS. Concerning this clonotype: Its antigen is unidentified.

Notes on the study in general: A relatively small number of individuals underwent TCR sequencing and HLA analysis.

Germline V lookup: CDR1 MNHEY, CDR2 SMNVEV (reference sequence). The CDR3 has 15 residues. V was pared by 5 bases and J by 0 bases, with 3 bases of the junction left unmatched. RNA totalling roughly 0.45 to 1 ug underwent reverse transcription with random hexamers. Across 54 Vbeta and 13 Jbeta, immunoSEQ multiplex PCR amplified TCR beta CDR3. TCRdb reanalysed the immunoSEQ multiplex PCR reads using MiXCR and keeps one entry per CDR3 protein. The sample lists some 160,000 distinct CDR3 sequences; roughly 96% were seen once. The sequence came from a human donor with multiple sclerosis. The rearrangement links TRBV27 to TRBJ2-1, with TRBD1 matching 8 bases. Sequenced material: CD8+ T cells from PBMCs. The CDR3: CASSRQGSSYNEQFF. CDR3 nucleotides: TGTGCCAGCAGTAGACAGGGGAGCTCCTACAATGAGCAGTTCTTC.